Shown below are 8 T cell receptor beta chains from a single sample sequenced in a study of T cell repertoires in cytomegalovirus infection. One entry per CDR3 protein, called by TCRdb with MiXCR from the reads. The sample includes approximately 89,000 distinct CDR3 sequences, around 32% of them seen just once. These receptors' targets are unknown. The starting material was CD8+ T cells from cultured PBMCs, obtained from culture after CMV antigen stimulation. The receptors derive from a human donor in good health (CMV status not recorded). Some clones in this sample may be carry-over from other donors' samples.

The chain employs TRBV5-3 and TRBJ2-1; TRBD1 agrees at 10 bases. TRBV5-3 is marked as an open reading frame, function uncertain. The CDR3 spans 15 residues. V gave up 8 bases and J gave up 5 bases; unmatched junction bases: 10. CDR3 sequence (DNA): TGTGCCAGCAGCGAGGACAGGGGGAGAGACAATGAGCAGTTCTTC. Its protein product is CASSEDRGRDNEQFF.

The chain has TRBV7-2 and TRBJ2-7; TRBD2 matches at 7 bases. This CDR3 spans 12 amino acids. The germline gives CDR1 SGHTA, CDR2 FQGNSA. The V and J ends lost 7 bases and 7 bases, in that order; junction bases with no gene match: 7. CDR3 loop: CASTGGGGEQYF. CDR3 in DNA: TGTGCCAGCACGGGTGGGGGAGGGGAGCAGTACTTC. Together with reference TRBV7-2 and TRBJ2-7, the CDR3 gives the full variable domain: GAGVSQSPSNKVTEKGKDVELRCDPISGHTALYWYRQSLGQGLEFLIYFQGNSAPDKSGLPSDRFSAERTGGSVSTLTIQRTQQEDSAVYLCASTGGGGEQYFGPGTRLTVT.

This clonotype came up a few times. This CDR3 reads CASSEHRDFQPQHF. DNA of the CDR3: TGTGCCAGCAGTGAACACAGGGATTTCCAGCCCCAGCATTTT. The chain is built from TRBV2 and TRBJ1-5; tentative D call: TRBD1 (6 bases). CDR3 size: 14 residues. V shed 2 bases and J shed 7 bases, with 12 bases lying between them. Looked up from germline, CDR1 is SNHLY and CDR2 is FYNNEI.

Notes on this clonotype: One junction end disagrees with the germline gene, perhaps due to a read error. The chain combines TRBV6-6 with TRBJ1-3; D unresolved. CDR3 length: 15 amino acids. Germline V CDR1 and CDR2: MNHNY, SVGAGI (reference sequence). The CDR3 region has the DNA TGTGCCAGCAAATCCCTTGGCCCCTCTGGAAACACCATAGATTTT. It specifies CASKSLGPSGNTIDF.

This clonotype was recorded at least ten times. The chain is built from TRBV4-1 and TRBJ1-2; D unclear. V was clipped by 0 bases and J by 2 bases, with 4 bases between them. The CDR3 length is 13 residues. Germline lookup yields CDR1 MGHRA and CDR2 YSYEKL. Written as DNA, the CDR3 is TGCGCCAGCAGCCAAGAGGAGAACTATGGCTACACCTTC. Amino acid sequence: CASSQEENYGYTF.

The CDR3 DNA reads as TGTGCCAGCAGTATCCACGTCTGGGAAGAAGCTTTCTTT. Its translation: CASSIHVWEEAFF. This chain links TRBV27 with TRBJ1-1; D uncertain. CDR1 is MNHEY, CDR2 SMNVEV, per germline (reference sequence). The CDR3 is made up of 13 amino acids. V shed 5 bases and J shed 8 bases, with 15 bases lying between them.

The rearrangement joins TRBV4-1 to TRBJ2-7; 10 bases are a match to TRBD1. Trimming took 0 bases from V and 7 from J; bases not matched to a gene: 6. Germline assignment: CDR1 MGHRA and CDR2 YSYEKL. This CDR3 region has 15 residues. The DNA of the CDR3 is TGCGCCAGCAGCCAAGAGGGACAGGGGAAGAAAGAGCAGTACTTC. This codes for CASSQEGQGKKEQYF.

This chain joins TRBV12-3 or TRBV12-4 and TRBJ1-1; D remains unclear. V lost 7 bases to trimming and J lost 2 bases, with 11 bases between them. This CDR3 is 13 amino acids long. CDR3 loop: CASTPANNTEAFF. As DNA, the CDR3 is TGTGCCAGCACCCCGGCGAACAACACTGAAGCTTTCTTT.